This TCR beta chain emerged from a study of cytomegalovirus exposure and HLA in healthy donors. PCR was performed using 60 Vbeta and 13 Jbeta primers. TCRdb's copy holds only in-frame clones and misses some; the assay was immunoSEQ multiplex PCR. The top ten clones hold around 1.2% of a sample with about 180,000 clones, approximately 82% of them seen once. Trimming removed 4 bases from V and 8 bases from J, with 9 bases in between. This CDR3 spans 12 amino acids. CDR1 and CDR2 (germline): SGHVS, FQNEAQ. The specimen sequenced was PBMCs. The rearrangement joins TRBV7-8 to TRBJ2-1; tentative D call: TRBD1 (6 bases). The receptor comes from a girl aged 2-15 years in good health and CMV-seropositive. The CDR3 nucleotides are TGTGCCAGCAGCTGGGGGCTGGATGAGCAGTTCTTC. This sequence encodes CASSWGLDEQFF.